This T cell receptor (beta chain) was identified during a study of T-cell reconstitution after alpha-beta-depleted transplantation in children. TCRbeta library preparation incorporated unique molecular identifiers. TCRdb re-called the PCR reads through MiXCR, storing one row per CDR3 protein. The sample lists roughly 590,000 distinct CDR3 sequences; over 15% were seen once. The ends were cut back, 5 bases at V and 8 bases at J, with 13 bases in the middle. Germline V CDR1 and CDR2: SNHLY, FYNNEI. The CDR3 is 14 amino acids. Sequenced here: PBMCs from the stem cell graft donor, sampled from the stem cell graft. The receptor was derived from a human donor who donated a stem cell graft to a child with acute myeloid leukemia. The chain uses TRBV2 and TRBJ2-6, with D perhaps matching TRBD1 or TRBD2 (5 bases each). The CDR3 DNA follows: TGTGCCAGCAGTTACGGGGCGGGTACCAACGTCCTGACTTTC. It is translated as CASSYGAGTNVLTF.